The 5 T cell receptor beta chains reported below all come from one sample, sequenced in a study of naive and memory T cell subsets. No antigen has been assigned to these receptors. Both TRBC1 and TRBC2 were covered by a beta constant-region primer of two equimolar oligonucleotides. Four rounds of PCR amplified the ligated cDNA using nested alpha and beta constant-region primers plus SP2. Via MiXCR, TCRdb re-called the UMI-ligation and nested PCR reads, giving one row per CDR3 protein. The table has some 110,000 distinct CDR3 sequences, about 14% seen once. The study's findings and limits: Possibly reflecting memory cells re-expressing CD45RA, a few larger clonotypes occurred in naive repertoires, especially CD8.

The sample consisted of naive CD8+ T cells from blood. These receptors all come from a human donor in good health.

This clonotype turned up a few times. This chain's CDR3 is CASSPLDARNTEAFF. DNA of the CDR3: TGTGCCAGCAGTCCACTCGACGCCCGGAACACTGAAGCTTTCTTT. The rearrangement links TRBV12-3 or TRBV12-4 to TRBJ1-1, with D unclear. This CDR3 is built from 15 residues. The V and J ends lost 5 bases and 1 base respectively, with 14 bases between them.

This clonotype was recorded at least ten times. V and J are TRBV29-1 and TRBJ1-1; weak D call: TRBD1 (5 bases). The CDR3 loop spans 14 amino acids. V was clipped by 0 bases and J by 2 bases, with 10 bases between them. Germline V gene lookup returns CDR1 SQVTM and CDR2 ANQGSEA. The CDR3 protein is CSVEEWGVNTEAFF. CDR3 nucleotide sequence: TGCAGCGTTGAAGAATGGGGCGTAAACACTGAAGCTTTCTTT.

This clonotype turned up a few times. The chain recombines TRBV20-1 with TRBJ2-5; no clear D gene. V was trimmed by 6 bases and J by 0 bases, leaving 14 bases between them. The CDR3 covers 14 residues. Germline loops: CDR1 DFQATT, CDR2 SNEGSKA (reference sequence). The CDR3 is CSAVTDVHQETQYF. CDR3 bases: TGCAGTGCCGTCACGGACGTCCACCAAGAGACCCAGTACTTC.

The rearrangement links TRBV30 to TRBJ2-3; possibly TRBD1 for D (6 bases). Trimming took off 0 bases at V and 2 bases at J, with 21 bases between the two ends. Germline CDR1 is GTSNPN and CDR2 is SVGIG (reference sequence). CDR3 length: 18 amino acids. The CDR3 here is CAWSVQDSIIQDTDTQYF. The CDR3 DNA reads TGTGCCTGGAGTGTACAGGACAGCATAATTCAAGACACAGATACGCAGTATTTT.

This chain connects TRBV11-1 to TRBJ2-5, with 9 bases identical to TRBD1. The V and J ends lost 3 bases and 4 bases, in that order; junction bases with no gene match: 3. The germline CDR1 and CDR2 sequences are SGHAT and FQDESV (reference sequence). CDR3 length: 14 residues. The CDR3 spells CASSFLDRGETQYF. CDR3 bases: TGTGCCAGCAGCTTTCTGGACAGGGGAGAGACCCAGTACTTC.